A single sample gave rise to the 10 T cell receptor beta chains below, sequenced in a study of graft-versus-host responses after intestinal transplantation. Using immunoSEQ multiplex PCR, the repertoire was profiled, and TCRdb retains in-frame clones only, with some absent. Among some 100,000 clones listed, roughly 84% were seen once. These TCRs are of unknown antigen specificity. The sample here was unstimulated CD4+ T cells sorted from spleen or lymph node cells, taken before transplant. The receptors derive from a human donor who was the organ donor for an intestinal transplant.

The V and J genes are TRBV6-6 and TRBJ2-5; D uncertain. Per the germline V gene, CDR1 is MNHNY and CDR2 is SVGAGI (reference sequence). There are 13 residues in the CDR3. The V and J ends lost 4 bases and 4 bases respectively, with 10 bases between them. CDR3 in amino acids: CASSFRGLETQYF. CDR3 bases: TGTGCCAGCAGTTTCCGAGGTTTAGAGACCCAGTACTTC.

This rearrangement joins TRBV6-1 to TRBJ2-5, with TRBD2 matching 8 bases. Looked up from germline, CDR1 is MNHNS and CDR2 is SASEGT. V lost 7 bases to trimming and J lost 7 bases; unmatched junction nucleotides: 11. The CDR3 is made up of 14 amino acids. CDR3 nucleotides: TGTGCCAGCACCCCCTCGGGGGGGGCGGGGACCCAGTACTTC. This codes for CASTPSGGAGTQYF.

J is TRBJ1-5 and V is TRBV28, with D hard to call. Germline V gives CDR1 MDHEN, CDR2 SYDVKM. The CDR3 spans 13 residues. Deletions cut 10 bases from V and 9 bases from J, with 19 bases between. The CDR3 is CATCRTSGRPQHF. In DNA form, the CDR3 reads TGTGCCACCTGCCGGACTTCAGGCCGGCCCCAGCATTTT. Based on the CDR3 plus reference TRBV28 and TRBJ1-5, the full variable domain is DVKVTQSSRYLVKRTGEKVFLECVQDMDHENMFWYRQDPGLGLRLIYFSYDVKMKEKGDIPEGYSVSREKKERFSLILESASTNQTSMYLCATCRTSGRPQHFGDGTRLSIL.

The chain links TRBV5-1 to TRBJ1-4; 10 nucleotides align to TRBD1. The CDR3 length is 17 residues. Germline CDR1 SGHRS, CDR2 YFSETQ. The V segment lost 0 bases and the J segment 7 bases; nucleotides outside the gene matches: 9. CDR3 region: CASSLAGTGVLSEKLFF. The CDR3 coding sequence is TGCGCCAGCAGCTTGGCTGGGACAGGGGTGTTATCTGAAAAACTGTTTTTT.

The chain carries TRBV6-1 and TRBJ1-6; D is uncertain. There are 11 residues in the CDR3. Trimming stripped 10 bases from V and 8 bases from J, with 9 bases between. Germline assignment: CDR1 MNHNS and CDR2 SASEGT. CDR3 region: CAMGTDSPLHF. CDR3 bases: TGTGCCATGGGAACCGATTCACCCCTCCACTTT.

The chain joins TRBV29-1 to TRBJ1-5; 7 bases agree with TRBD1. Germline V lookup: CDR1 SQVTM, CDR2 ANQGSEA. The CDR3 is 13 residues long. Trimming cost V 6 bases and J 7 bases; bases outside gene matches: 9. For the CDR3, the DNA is TGCAGCGTCAAGACAGGGTTGGAACAGCCCCAGCATTTT. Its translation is CSVKTGLEQPQHF.

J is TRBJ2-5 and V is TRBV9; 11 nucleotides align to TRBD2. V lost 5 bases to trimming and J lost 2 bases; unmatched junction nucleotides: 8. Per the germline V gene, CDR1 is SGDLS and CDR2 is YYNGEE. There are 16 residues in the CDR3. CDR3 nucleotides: TGTGCCAGCAGTCTTACTAGCGGGGGAAAGCAAGAGACCCAGTACTTC. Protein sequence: CASSLTSGGKQETQYF.

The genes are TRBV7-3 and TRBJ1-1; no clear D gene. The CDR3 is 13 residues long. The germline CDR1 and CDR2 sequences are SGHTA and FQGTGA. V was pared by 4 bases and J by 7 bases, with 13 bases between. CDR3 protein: CASSWSGEGEAFF. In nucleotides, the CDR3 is TGTGCCAGCAGCTGGTCGGGAGAAGGTGAAGCTTTCTTT.

In nucleotides, the CDR3 is TGCGCCAGCAGCATAGGGGGGCGCCACACCGGGGAGCTGTTTTTT. Encoded protein: CASSIGGRHTGELFF. This chain joins TRBV5-1 and TRBJ2-2, with D perhaps TRBD1 or TRBD2 (6 bases each). Germline V gives CDR1 SGHRS, CDR2 YFSETQ. CDR3 length: 15 amino acids. V shed 4 bases and J shed 3 bases, with 13 bases lying between them.

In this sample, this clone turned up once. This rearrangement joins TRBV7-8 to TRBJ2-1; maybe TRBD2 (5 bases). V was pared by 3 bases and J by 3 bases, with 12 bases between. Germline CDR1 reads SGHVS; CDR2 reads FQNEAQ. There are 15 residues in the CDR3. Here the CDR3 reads CASSFTRADYNEQFF. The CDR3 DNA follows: TGTGCCAGCAGCTTTACGAGGGCCGACTACAATGAGCAGTTCTTC. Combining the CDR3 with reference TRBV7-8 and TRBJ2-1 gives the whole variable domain GAGVSQSPRYKVAKRGQDVALRCDPISGHVSLFWYQQALGQGPEFLTYFQNEAQLDKSGLPSDRFFAERPEGSVSTLKIQRTQQEDSAVYLCASSFTRADYNEQFFGPGTRLTVL.